The text below deals with one T cell receptor beta chain. Its antigen remains unknown. The sample is drawn from a study of cytomegalovirus exposure and HLA in healthy donors. General study points: Later analysis revealed greater clonal expansion in HLA-associated TCR beta chains than in equally common others. An analysis that came later showed most CMV-associated TCR beta chains appearing HLA-restricted.

Germline assignment: CDR1 SGDLS and CDR2 YYNGEE. The CDR3 sequence is 13 residues long. The PCR made use of 60 Vbeta and 13 Jbeta primers. Sequencing was performed with immunoSEQ multiplex PCR; in TCRdb, only in-frame clones are kept and a portion is missing. The table shows 70,000 or so clones, with approximately 90% occurring only once. Sequencing was done on a sample of PBMCs. The source of this sequence is a woman under 40 in good health and CMV-seronegative. The chain joins TRBV9 to TRBJ2-5; 7 nucleotides align to TRBD2. The J call is doubtful: the DNA matches TRBJ2-7 better. CDR3 DNA: TGTGCCAGCAGTCCGGGAGGCGGGGGCGAGCAGTACTTC. This gives the protein CASSPGGGGEQYF.